This T cell receptor (beta chain) was captured by sequencing in a study of shared clonotypes between healthy human individuals. Study findings and constraints: Sequencing depth was predicted to influence how clonotypes are shared among donors.

In CD8 memory, CD45RO+ cells were put together with CCR7-negative CD45RA+ TemRA cells. TCRdb's copy holds only in-frame clones and misses some; the assay was immunoSEQ multiplex PCR. The sample yields more than 550,000 clones, 90% seen once. V was pared by 3 bases and J by 5 bases, with 7 bases of the junction left unmatched. Per germline, CDR1 SGHRS and CDR2 YFSETQ. The CDR3 has 17 residues. Notes on this clone: The antigen remains unidentified.

Material for sequencing was memory CD8+ T cells from PBMCs. The subset denotes: CD45RO+ cells pooled with CCR7-negative TemRA cells. This chain uses TRBV5-1 with TRBJ2-5, with 16 bases aligning to TRBD2. The TCR comes from a man aged 18 to 30 in good health. Some clones in this sample may be carry-over from other donors' samples. The CDR3 DNA reads TGCGCCAGCAGCTCCGGGACTAGCGGGAGGGCCTATGAGACCCAGTACTTC. The encoded protein is CASSSGTSGRAYETQYF.